This T cell receptor (beta chain) was observed in a study of T-cell reconstitution after alpha-beta-depleted transplantation in children. Study observations and caveats: By one year post-transplant, T-cell counts and diversity largely arose from T cells that were newly produced. Approximately two months post-transplant, alpha-beta T cells reportedly originated from several hundred expanded graft clones.

It was with unique molecular identifiers that the TCRbeta library was prepared. TCRdb re-derived calls from the PCR reads in MiXCR, one entry per CDR3 protein. The sample has some 100,000 distinct CDR3 sequences; roughly 16% are singletons. A remark on this clonotype: Its antigen is unidentified. This sequence may be a read error, since a much larger clone differs from it by one base. The missing conserved phenylalanine or tryptophan at the end of this CDR3 makes a read error likely.

Sequenced material: PBMCs, mostly from graft donor cells, taken 180 days after TCRalphabeta/CD19-depleted stem cell transplant. The sequence came from a male patient between 2 and 10 years old who had a stem cell transplant for acute lymphoblastic leukemia, so the T cells may come from the graft donor.

The CDR3 region has the DNA TGTGCCAGCAGCTTGGAAAGATCCTACATGAATGAGCAGTTCTCC. It yields the protein CASSLERSYMNEQFS. This chain joins TRBV5-4 and TRBJ2-1, with D uncertain. Trimming removed 0 bases at V and 7 bases at J, with 14 bases between. Germline-derived CDR1 and CDR2 are SGHNT and YYREEE (reference sequence). The CDR3 runs 15 residues.